Shown below are 27 T cell receptor beta chains from a single sample sequenced in a study of cytotoxic CD8 clonotypes in ibrutinib-treated CLL. Assay used: immunoSEQ multiplex PCR; TCRdb lists only in-frame clones, some missing. The sample carries 150,000 to 200,000 clones, 84% recorded once. This specimen was PBMCs, taken after 24 months of ibrutinib treatment. The source is a human donor with chronic lymphocytic leukemia.

This sequence joins TRBV11-2 and TRBJ1-1; TRBD1 is a possible D gene (5 bases). Germline loops: CDR1 SGHAT, CDR2 FQNNGV. V was pared by 0 bases and J by 4 bases, with 15 bases between. The CDR3 spans 16 residues. The CDR3 DNA follows: TGTGCCAGCAGCTTAGATCATGGGGGGAAGGGCACTGAAGCTTTCTTT. Residues: CASSLDHGGKGTEAFF.

V usage is TRBV19 and J usage is TRBJ2-7; 7 bases map to TRBD1. The CDR3 sequence is 14 residues long. Germline V gives CDR1 LNHDA, CDR2 SQIVND (reference sequence). V shed 4 bases, J shed 0 bases, and the junction held 3 bases outside the gene matches. CDR3 DNA sequence: TGTGCCAGTAGTACCGGGACAGCCTCCTACGAGCAGTACTTC. It encodes CASSTGTASYEQYF.

CDR3: CASSLGQGNYGYTF. CDR3 bases: TGTGCCAGCAGTTTGGGACAGGGAAACTATGGCTACACCTTC. The chain uses TRBV6-1 and TRBJ1-2; 9 nucleotides line up with TRBD1. The CDR3 has 14 residues. Germline-derived CDR1 and CDR2 are MNHNS and SASEGT. Trimming took 5 bases from V and 2 from J; bases not matched to a gene: 3.

This clone was counted a few times. CDR3: CAWRETGSRNTIYF. CDR3 in DNA: TGTGCCTGGAGGGAGACAGGGTCGAGAAACACCATATATTTT. This sequence joins TRBV30 and TRBJ1-3; 7 positions match TRBD1. The CDR3 extends over 14 amino acids. Germline CDR1 GTSNPN, CDR2 SVGIG (reference sequence). V shed 3 bases, J shed 5 bases, and the junction held 7 bases outside the gene matches.

The rearrangement uses TRBV5-4 and TRBJ1-1, with D perhaps matching TRBD1 (5 bases). V was clipped by 0 bases and J by 5 bases, with 14 bases between them. Germline CDR1 reads SGHNT; CDR2 reads YYREEE (reference sequence). The CDR3 extends over 15 amino acids. The CDR3 here is CASSLGDPGRTEAFF. In nucleotides, the CDR3 is TGTGCCAGCAGCTTGGGGGACCCGGGGCGGACTGAAGCTTTCTTT.

The V and J genes are TRBV5-1 and TRBJ2-2; no clear D. V dropped 4 bases and J dropped 0 bases, with 10 bases sitting between them. This CDR3 is built from 15 residues. Germline CDR1 reads SGHRS; CDR2 reads YFSETQ. CDR3 nucleotides: TGCGCCAGCAGCACCTCCGGAGCGAACACCGGGGAGCTGTTTTTT. It codes for CASSTSGANTGELFF. The full variable domain, its missing parts supplied by reference TRBV5-1 and TRBJ2-2, is KAGVTQTPRYLIKTRGQQVTLSCSPISGHRSVSWYQQTPGQGLQFLFEYFSETQRNKGNFPGRFSGRQFSNSRSEMNVSTLELGDSALYLCASSTSGANTGELFFGEGSRLTVL.

The gene calls are TRBV4-1 and TRBJ2-2, with D possibly being TRBD2 (5 bases). There are 15 residues in the CDR3. Germline V lookup: CDR1 MGHRA, CDR2 YSYEKL. The V end lost 10 bases, the J end lost 0 bases, and 15 bases lay between the germline ends. For the CDR3, the DNA is TGCGCCACCCAAGAGGGCCACGCGAACACCGGGGAGCTGTTTTTT. Residues: CATQEGHANTGELFF.

The chain carries TRBV19 and TRBJ1-4, with 7 bases that match TRBD1. V lost 9 bases and J lost 3; bases outside the gene matches: 13. This CDR3 is 16 amino acids long. In germline, CDR1 is LNHDA, CDR2 SQIVND (reference sequence). The CDR3 nucleotides read TGTGCCAGCACAACTCCCAGACAGGGCCCTAATGAAAAACTGTTTTTT. It is translated as CASTTPRQGPNEKLFF.

This clone was seen a handful of times. The chain couples TRBV6-1 to TRBJ1-2; 9 bases map to TRBD1. V lost 0 bases to trimming and J lost 0 bases; unmatched junction nucleotides: 14. The germline V gene has CDR1 MNHNS and CDR2 SASEGT. The CDR3 consists of 20 residues. CDR3 nucleotide sequence: TGTGCCAGCAGTGAAGCGGGGACAGGGTATACGGTCCGTGCTAACTATGGCTACACCTTC. This sequence encodes CASSEAGTGYTVRANYGYTF.

This clone was seen once. This chain joins TRBV29-1 and TRBJ1-2; unclear D gene. The CDR3 has 13 amino acids. Germline values: CDR1 SQVTM, CDR2 ANQGSEA. Trimming took off 7 bases at V and 6 bases at J, with 18 bases between the two ends. DNA of the CDR3: TGCAGCGCCAATAGCGCTCATAGTCATGGCTACACCTTC. Its translation: CSANSAHSHGYTF.

The chain combines TRBV18 with TRBJ2-3, with TRBD2 matching 8 bases. The V segment lost 1 base and the J segment 2 bases; nucleotides outside the gene matches: 5. The CDR3 covers 16 residues. Germline V gene data show CDR1 as KGHSH and CDR2 as LQKENI. The CDR3 loop is CASSPRSGGTTDTQYF. CDR3 DNA sequence: TGTGCCAGCTCACCACGAAGCGGGGGTACCACAGATACGCAGTATTTT. Filled out from reference TRBV18 and TRBJ2-3, the complete variable domain reads NAGVMQNPRHLVRRRGQEARLRCSPMKGHSHVYWYRQLPEEGLKFMVYLQKENIIDESGMPKERFSAEFPKEGPSILRIQQVVRGDSAAYFCASSPRSGGTTDTQYFGPGTRLTVL.

The rearrangement links TRBV30 to TRBJ1-4; 7 bases line up with TRBD1. This CDR3 has 17 amino acids. V shed 0 bases, J shed 4 bases, and the junction held 11 bases outside the gene matches. Germline V gene sequence: CDR1 GTSNPN, CDR2 SVGIG (reference sequence). CDR3: CAWSVRAGGSVNEKLFF. Here the CDR3 DNA reads TGTGCCTGGAGTGTACGGGCAGGGGGTAGTGTTAATGAAAAACTGTTTTTT.

The chain has TRBV7-2 and TRBJ2-7; maybe TRBD1 (6 bases). Germline CDR1 and CDR2: SGHTA and FQGNSA. Trimming took off 5 bases at V and 1 base at J, with 15 bases between the two ends. The CDR3 is 15 residues long. The CDR3 sequence: CASSTLGGRSYEQYF. The CDR3 DNA reads as TGTGCCAGCAGCACCTTAGGGGGACGGTCCTACGAGCAGTACTTC.

The gene calls are TRBV5-1 and TRBJ1-1; 9 bases are shared with TRBD1. The CDR3 spans 16 residues. Germline loops: CDR1 SGHRS, CDR2 YFSETQ. The V segment lost 0 bases and the J segment 4 bases; nucleotides outside the gene matches: 7. The CDR3 is CASSLEARDRVTEAFF. The CDR3 DNA is TGCGCCAGCAGCTTGGAAGCAAGGGACAGGGTCACTGAAGCTTTCTTT. The complete variable domain, with remaining parts taken from reference TRBV5-1 and TRBJ1-1, reads KAGVTQTPRYLIKTRGQQVTLSCSPISGHRSVSWYQQTPGQGLQFLFEYFSETQRNKGNFPGRFSGRQFSNSRSEMNVSTLELGDSALYLCASSLEARDRVTEAFFGQGTRLTVV.

The chain uses TRBV30 and TRBJ1-2; possibly TRBD1 for D (5 bases). V was cut by 7 bases and J by 6 bases, with 12 bases left in between. The CDR3 is made up of 11 amino acids. CDR1 and CDR2 (germline): GTSNPN, SVGIG (reference sequence). The CDR3 nucleotides read TGTGCCTCCCCCGGGGGGGATGGCTACACCTTC. This translates into CASPGGDGYTF.

This CDR3 is CASSLGVLGDTQYF. For the CDR3, the DNA is TGCGCCAGCAGCCTGGGAGTCCTGGGAGATACGCAGTATTTT. The rearrangement links TRBV5-1 to TRBJ2-3; D perhaps matches TRBD2 (5 bases). Trimming removed 4 bases from V and 5 bases from J, with 14 bases in between. Germline values: CDR1 SGHRS, CDR2 YFSETQ. The CDR3 length is 14 residues.

CDR3 in amino acids: CASSLVGTTNEKLFF. The CDR3 DNA is TGTGCCAGCAGCTTAGTGGGGACAACTAATGAAAAACTGTTTTTT. The genes are TRBV11-2 and TRBJ1-4; D gene unclear. V was pared by 1 base and J by 0 bases, with 6 bases between. The CDR3 is 15 amino acids. Germline CDR1 is SGHAT and CDR2 is FQNNGV.

The chain recombines TRBV27 with TRBJ2-2; TRBD2 matches 8 bases. Germline assignment: CDR1 MNHEY and CDR2 SMNVEV (reference sequence). There are 16 residues in the CDR3. V lost 6 bases, J lost 3 bases, and 9 bases stayed unmatched. The CDR3 DNA sequence: TGTGCCAGCAGAGAAGGAGCGGGGGTTTACACCGGGGAGCTGTTTTTT. Residues: CASREGAGVYTGELFF.

The genes are TRBV4-2 and TRBJ2-7; D gene ambiguous. The germline gives CDR1 LGHNA, CDR2 YNFKEQ. Trimming shortened V by 0 bases and J by 2 bases, and 11 bases separated the two germline ends. This CDR3 has 15 amino acids. CDR3 in amino acids: CASSQDPAVAYEQYF. CDR3 bases: TGTGCCAGCAGCCAAGATCCGGCAGTCGCCTACGAGCAGTACTTC.

This clone came up a few times. The CDR3 here is CASSTCTEAFF. For the CDR3, the DNA is TGTGCCAGCAGCACCTGCACTGAAGCTTTCTTT. The chain combines TRBV11-3 with TRBJ1-1; no reliable D call. The CDR3 totals 11 residues. The germline V gene has CDR1 SGHNT and CDR2 YENEEA. The ends were cut back, 5 bases at V and 4 bases at J, with 5 bases in the middle.

The chain couples TRBV27 to TRBJ2-2; either TRBD1 or TRBD2 may fit D (5 bases each). The ends were cut back, 6 bases at V and 3 bases at J, with 14 bases in the middle. The CDR3 covers 15 residues. Germline assignment: CDR1 MNHEY and CDR2 SMNVEV (reference sequence). The CDR3 sequence: CASRDRLTHTGELFF. The CDR3 DNA reads TGTGCCAGCAGAGACAGACTAACCCACACCGGGGAGCTGTTTTTT.

The rearrangement joins TRBV7-2 to TRBJ1-2, with D uncertain. The V end was cut by 5 bases, the J end by 0 bases, with 7 bases between. CDR3 length: 13 residues. Germline V gene data show CDR1 as SGHTA and CDR2 as FQGNSA. The CDR3 reads CASSPQTNYGYTF. The CDR3 DNA reads TGTGCCAGCAGCCCACAGACTAACTATGGCTACACCTTC.

This chain links TRBV29-1 with TRBJ2-7, with TRBD1 as a possible D gene (6 bases). Germline V gene sequence: CDR1 SQVTM, CDR2 ANQGSEA. The CDR3 is made up of 13 amino acids. Trimming took 5 bases from V and 0 from J, leaving 11 bases between them. CDR3 sequence: CSVTGRNSYEQYF. CDR3 bases: TGCAGCGTTACAGGGAGAAACTCCTACGAGCAGTACTTC.

The chain is built from TRBV29-1 and TRBJ1-2; D perhaps matches TRBD1 (6 bases). Germline V CDR1 and CDR2: SQVTM, ANQGSEA. V lost 0 bases to trimming and J lost 8 bases, with 13 bases between them. This CDR3 spans 13 amino acids. The CDR3 region has the DNA TGCAGCGTTGAAGATCGGACAGAGGGAGGCTACACCTTC. It translates to CSVEDRTEGGYTF.

The chain links TRBV11-2 to TRBJ1-1, with D possibly matching TRBD1 (5 bases). The CDR3 consists of 17 residues. The V gene's germline CDR1 is SGHAT and CDR2 FQNNGV. Deletions cut 3 bases from V and 0 bases from J, with 17 bases between. This chain's CDR3 is CASSLLGAGPLNTEAFF. Written as DNA, the CDR3 is TGTGCCAGCAGCTTGCTCGGGGCAGGGCCACTGAACACTGAAGCTTTCTTT.

The chain uses TRBV5-5 and TRBJ1-1, with D maybe TRBD1 (5 bases). The germline V gene has CDR1 SGHKS and CDR2 YYEKEE (reference sequence). Trimming cost V 3 bases and J 4 bases, with 10 bases left between them. The CDR3 sequence is 13 residues long. CDR3 nucleotides: TGTGCCAGCAGCTCCACGGGGGGCACTGAAGCTTTCTTT. Protein product: CASSSTGGTEAFF.

The chain employs TRBV6-6 and TRBJ1-1, with 7 nucleotides matching TRBD1. Germline CDR1 reads MNHNY; CDR2 reads SVGAGI (reference sequence). Trimming cost V 6 bases and J 4 bases; bases outside gene matches: 2. The CDR3 runs to 12 residues. In nucleotides, the CDR3 is TGTGCCAGCAGCCAGGGGGGCACTGAAGCTTTCTTT. Protein product: CASSQGGTEAFF.